This section outlines one T cell receptor (beta chain) sequence together with its context. The antigen is unknown. The sample originates from a study of brain T cells in children with intractable seizures. Points from the study as a whole: Pre-surgery blood may have been undersampled, hiding some clones. Patients' HCMV serostatus was unknown; virus specificity rests on CDR3 similarity alone.

The germline V gene encodes CDR1 SGHRS and CDR2 YFSETQ. V gave up 0 bases and J gave up 2 bases, with 4 bases separating them. This CDR3 comprises 13 residues. Surgery cases with the highest brain T cell transcript signatures were chosen for sequencing. At least one anti-epileptic drug was given before surgery. Assay: immunoSEQ multiplex PCR; the TCRdb copy retains only in-frame clones and omits some. The profile shows approximately 110,000 clones, roughly 92% of them singletons. The TCR originated in a boy younger than two with hemimegalencephaly and intractable seizures. This chain connects TRBV5-1 to TRBJ2-3; no definite D call. Specimen: peripheral blood, collected at surgery. CDR3 in DNA: TGCGCCAGCAGCTTGGGGCTCACAGATACGCAGTATTTT. It specifies CASSLGLTDTQYF.